This TCR beta chain came from a study of untreated major depressive disorder. Study-level results: CD4+ T cells from depressed patients used TRBV05-01 (Vbeta 5.1) more often than controls. In every subject, the five largest TRBV05-01 clones were private.

Every participant had European ancestry. Excluded: major illness, comorbidity, regular medication, drug use, over 100 g alcohol weekly. About 95% CD4+ purity was typical by flow cytometry. In the case of this clone: Its antigen is unidentified.

The CDR3 is 15 residues long. Germline V gene sequence: CDR1 SGHRS, CDR2 YFSETQ. The trim removed 3 bases at V and 5 bases at J, leaving 9 bases unmatched. Method: immunoSEQ multiplex PCR; TCRdb's copy keeps in-frame clones and lacks some. The table has more than 10,000 clones, 80% to 95% seen once. Sequencing used CD4+ T cells from PBMCs. This clonotype was obtained from a woman aged 30 to 39 with major depressive disorder. The rearrangement uses TRBV5-1 and TRBJ2-7, with 9 bases matching TRBD2. The CDR3 loop is CASSYSGSPFDEQYF. Here the CDR3 DNA reads TGCGCCAGCAGCTATAGCGGGAGCCCCTTTGACGAGCAGTACTTC.